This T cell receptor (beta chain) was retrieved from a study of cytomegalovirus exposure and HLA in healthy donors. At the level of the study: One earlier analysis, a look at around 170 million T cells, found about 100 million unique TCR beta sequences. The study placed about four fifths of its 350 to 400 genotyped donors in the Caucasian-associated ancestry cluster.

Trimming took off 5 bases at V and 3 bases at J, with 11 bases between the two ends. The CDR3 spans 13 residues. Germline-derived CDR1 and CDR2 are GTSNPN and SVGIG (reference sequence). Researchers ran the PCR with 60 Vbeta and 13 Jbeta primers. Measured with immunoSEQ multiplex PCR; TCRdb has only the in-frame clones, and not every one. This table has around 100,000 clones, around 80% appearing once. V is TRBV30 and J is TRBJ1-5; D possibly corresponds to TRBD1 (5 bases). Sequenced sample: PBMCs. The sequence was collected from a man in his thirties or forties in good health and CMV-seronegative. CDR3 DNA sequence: TGTGCCTGGGGGGGAGGGGACAATCAGCCCCAGCATTTT. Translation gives CAWGGGDNQPQHF.